This TCR beta chain stems from a study of blood T cell repertoires in COVID-19. On the study more broadly: Researchers got acute and convalescent COVID-19 samples from the United States, Italy and Spain. T cells, B-cell-depleted T cells, or PBMCs provided the cDNA or gDNA that served as material.

In germline, CDR1 is LGHNA, CDR2 YNFKEQ. The CDR3 is made up of 15 amino acids. Worth noting for this clone: At one of its ends the junction is not consistent with the germline gene, which may arise from a read error.

Original processing notes: Scientists estimated how many nucleated cells there were by amplifying reference gene primers. This table comes from immunoSEQ multiplex PCR, and its TCRdb copy is limited to in-frame clones, with some not included. For V, J and clone size, that table is used; D and trimming come from the DNA. The table shows 75,000 to 80,000 clones, with roughly 85% occurring only once. The sequence was obtained from a human donor in a cohort sampled during active COVID-19. Sequenced material: peripheral blood. The rearrangement links TRBV4-2 to TRBJ2-7; TRBD2 matches 13 bases. CDR3 region: CASSQDGLAGDPRCF. The CDR3 nucleotides read TGTGCCAGCAGCCAAGACGGACTAGCGGGAGACCCGCGTTGTTTC.